One and the same sample provided the 18 T cell receptor beta chains below, sequenced in a study of blood T cell repertoires in COVID-19. The repertoire was sequenced with immunoSEQ multiplex PCR; TCRdb's copy has only in-frame clones and lacks some. In the table there are roughly 66,000 clones, around 82% of which are singletons. Sequenced: peripheral blood. These receptors were taken from a man in his 60s with acute or convalescent COVID-19.

J is TRBJ1-1 and V is TRBV5-1, with D uncertain. Germline CDR1 SGHRS, CDR2 YFSETQ. V shed 4 bases and J shed 0 bases, with 13 bases lying between them. The length of the CDR3 is 15 residues. The CDR3 loop reads CASSTSVTMNTEAFF. CDR3 nucleotides: TGCGCCAGCAGCACTTCTGTGACTATGAACACTGAAGCTTTCTTT. Drawing the rest from reference TRBV5-1 and TRBJ1-1, the complete variable domain is KAGVTQTPRYLIKTRGQQVTLSCSPISGHRSVSWYQQTPGQGLQFLFEYFSETQRNKGNFPGRFSGRQFSNSRSEMNVSTLELGDSALYLCASSTSVTMNTEAFFGQGTRLTVV.

The chain is built from TRBV30 and TRBJ2-7; D unresolved. The CDR3 sequence is 12 residues long. The germline V gene has CDR1 GTSNPN and CDR2 SVGIG (reference sequence). V was clipped by 0 bases and J by 6 bases, with 9 bases between them. The chain's CDR3 is CAWSVLGTEQYV. CDR3 DNA sequence: TGTGCCTGGAGTGTACTGGGCACCGAGCAGTACGTC.

V gene TRBV24-1 combines with J gene TRBJ2-2, with D perhaps matching TRBD1 (6 bases). Germline CDR1 KGHDR, CDR2 SFDVKD. V was clipped by 4 bases and J by 5 bases, with 13 bases between them. The CDR3 runs to 15 residues. The CDR3 region has the DNA TGTGCCACCAGTGAAGCAGGGGTGACGACCGGGGAGCTGTTTTTT. Encoded protein: CATSEAGVTTGELFF.

The rearrangement uses TRBV6-5 and TRBJ1-2; tentatively, D is TRBD1 (6 bases). The germline V gene encodes CDR1 MNHEY and CDR2 SVGAGI. The CDR3 runs to 14 residues. The V gene lost 4 bases and the J gene lost 3 bases, with 12 bases spanning the gap. CDR3 in amino acids: CASSSLGQYYGYTF. In DNA, the CDR3 is TGTGCCAGCAGTTCTCTAGGACAGTACTATGGCTACACCTTC.

The rearrangement links TRBV6-5 to TRBJ2-6; 7 bases map to TRBD1. V gave up 6 bases and J gave up 4 bases; unmatched junction bases: 6. Germline loops: CDR1 MNHEY, CDR2 SVGAGI. This CDR3 has 15 amino acids. The CDR3 bases are TGTGCCAGCAGGATACAGGGGCCCGGGGCCAACGTCCTGACTTTC. Protein sequence: CASRIQGPGANVLTF.

The chain has TRBV7-2 and TRBJ2-3; maybe TRBD1 (5 bases). The CDR3 runs to 14 residues. With 4 bases removed from V and 3 bases from J, the gap between germline ends came to 11 bases. Per the germline V gene, CDR1 is SGHTA and CDR2 is FQGNSA. The CDR3 here is CASSSRSGTDTQYF. The CDR3 DNA is TGTGCCAGCAGCTCCAGGTCAGGGACAGATACGCAGTATTTT.

The chain is built from TRBV4-1 and TRBJ2-6, with a tentative D call TRBD1 (6 bases). The V and J ends lost 3 bases and 0 bases respectively, with 18 bases between them. Germline-derived CDR1 and CDR2 are MGHRA and YSYEKL. The CDR3 consists of 19 residues. The CDR3 DNA reads TGCGCCAGCAGCCACATTTTACAGGGCAGAGCCTCTGGGGCCAACGTCCTGACTTTC. It encodes CASSHILQGRASGANVLTF.

This chain uses TRBV18 with TRBJ2-7, with D possibly being TRBD1 (8 bases). This CDR3 contains 16 residues. The V gene's germline CDR1 is KGHSH and CDR2 LQKENI. Trimming removed 4 bases at V and 1 base at J, with 17 bases between. The CDR3 coding sequence is TGTGCCAGCTCACGAAGCGGGACAGGTGGGTCCTACGAGCAGTACTTC. It yields the protein CASSRSGTGGSYEQYF.

This CDR3 is CASSAEKDRGNTIYF. In DNA form, the CDR3 reads TGTGCCAGCAGCGCCGAGAAAGACAGGGGAAACACCATATATTTT. The genes are TRBV9 and TRBJ1-3, with D possibly TRBD1 on 6 matching bases. V gave up 3 bases and J gave up 4 bases, with 14 bases separating them. CDR3 length equals 15 residues. CDR1 is SGDLS, CDR2 YYNGEE, per germline.

This chain links TRBV5-4 with TRBJ1-2; the D is unclear. Per the germline V gene, CDR1 is SGHNT and CDR2 is YYREEE (reference sequence). Trimming took off 3 bases at V and 5 bases at J, with 14 bases between the two ends. CDR3 length equals 14 residues. CDR3 amino acids: CASSSGSLPYGYTF. CDR3 DNA: TGTGCCAGCAGCTCCGGGTCGCTCCCATATGGCTACACCTTC.

CDR3: CASSFQNTEAFF. The CDR3 DNA follows: TGTGCCAGCAGTTTTCAGAACACTGAAGCTTTCTTT. J is TRBJ1-1 and V is TRBV6-2 or TRBV6-3; D uncertain. Germline CDR1 reads MNHEY; CDR2 reads SVGEGT. This CDR3 spans 12 amino acids. Between the trimmed V and J ends, which lost 4 bases and 1 base, there was a span of 4 bases.

The chain links TRBV27 to TRBJ1-5, with 8 bases lining up with TRBD1. The CDR3 runs 14 residues. The germline CDR1 and CDR2 sequences are MNHEY and SMNVEV (reference sequence). Trimming removed 2 bases from V and 4 bases from J; junction bases left unmatched: 1. DNA of the CDR3: TGTGCCAGCAGTTTACGACAGGGGAATCAGCCCCAGCATTTT. This gives the protein CASSLRQGNQPQHF.

This chain uses TRBV2 with TRBJ1-5, with 8 bases that match TRBD1. The germline V gene encodes CDR1 SNHLY and CDR2 FYNNEI. The CDR3 runs to 15 residues. Unmatched junction bases numbered 5, after V lost 7 bases and J lost 0 bases. The DNA for the CDR3 is TGTGCCAGCATGGGACAGGTCCATAGCAATCAGCCCCAGCATTTT. It is translated as CASMGQVHSNQPQHF. Full variable domain (rest looked up from reference TRBV2 and TRBJ1-5): EPEVTQTPSHQVTQMGQEVILRCVPISNHLYFYWYRQILGQKVEFLVSFYNNEISEKSEIFDDQFSVERPDGSNFTLKIRSTKLEDSAMYFCASMGQVHSNQPQHFGDGTRLSIL.

The chain employs TRBV19 and TRBJ1-4; weak D call: TRBD1 (6 bases). The CDR3 covers 14 residues. Trimming pared 6 bases from V and 6 bases from J, leaving 14 bases between. Looked up from germline, CDR1 is LNHDA and CDR2 is SQIVND (reference sequence). CDR3 nucleotide sequence: TGTGCCAGTAGGACCACAGGGTCGGATGAAAAACTGTTTTTT. Its protein product is CASRTTGSDEKLFF.

This chain connects TRBV5-1 to TRBJ1-2; 8 nucleotides align to TRBD1. The germline gives CDR1 SGHRS, CDR2 YFSETQ. The J segment lost 1 base and the V segment lost 4 bases, leaving 9 bases of the junction unmatched. There are 16 residues in the CDR3. The CDR3: CASSPGQGSLNYGYTF. The CDR3 DNA reads as TGCGCCAGCAGCCCAGGACAGGGTAGTCTTAACTATGGCTACACCTTC.

The table lists this clone with a count of one. The chain has TRBV14 and TRBJ2-2; D perhaps matches TRBD1 (6 bases). The CDR3 has 16 residues. Between the trimmed V and J ends, which lost 2 bases and 1 base, there was a span of 11 bases. Germline loops: CDR1 SGHDN, CDR2 FVKESK. The CDR3 loop is CASSQKRQENTGELFF. Here the CDR3 DNA reads TGTGCCAGCAGCCAAAAACGACAGGAGAACACCGGGGAGCTGTTTTTT.

V gene TRBV7-2 combines with J gene TRBJ2-5; a possible D gene is TRBD2 (5 bases). The ends were cut back, 5 bases at V and 3 bases at J, with 19 bases in the middle. The CDR3 totals 16 residues. The germline V gene encodes CDR1 SGHTA and CDR2 FQGNSA. CDR3 nucleotide sequence: TGTGCCAGCAGCCCCCGTCGAGGCGGGCGTGAAGAGACCCAGTACTTC. Residues: CASSPRRGGREETQYF.

V gene TRBV7-6 combines with J gene TRBJ2-2; TRBD1 matches 7 bases. Germline V lookup: CDR1 SGHVS, CDR2 FNYEAQ. V shed 6 bases and J 5 bases; nucleotides not matched to a gene: 9. The length of the CDR3 is 15 residues. The CDR3 nucleotides read TGTGCCAGCAGTGGGGAAGGGGGCGAGACCGGGGAGCTGTTTTTT. Residues: CASSGEGGETGELFF.